The entry that follows covers one T cell receptor (beta chain) sequence. Its cognate antigen is unknown. This record belongs to a study of graft-versus-host responses after intestinal transplantation. Trimming left V 0 bases short and J 6 bases short, with 19 bases between. The CDR3 contains 16 residues. The germline V gene encodes CDR1 SGHNT and CDR2 YYREEE (reference sequence). Profiled with immunoSEQ multiplex PCR; TCRdb holds only in-frame clones, not every one. The profile shows more than 100,000 clones, approximately 95% of them singletons. Study-wide results and limits: Elevated graft-versus-host to host-versus-graft clonal ratios in allografts were recorded for patients with graft-donor T cell macrochimerism.

The specimen comprised unstimulated CD4+ T cells sorted from spleen or lymph node cells, sampled before intestinal transplant. The TCR comes from a human donor who received an intestinal transplant. The V and J genes are TRBV5-4 and TRBJ2-7; D might be TRBD2 (6 bases). This CDR3 reads CASSLGGTPVSLEQYF. CDR3 in DNA: TGTGCCAGCAGCTTGGGAGGGACTCCAGTCTCTCTCGAGCAGTACTTC.